One and the same sample provided the 18 T cell receptor beta chains below, sequenced in a study of response to subunit inactivated influenza vaccine. MiXCR was run by TCRdb on the RT-PCR reads, yielding one entry per CDR3 protein. Of about 830,000 distinct CDR3 sequences in the sample, under 20% were seen once. The sequencing used PBMCs from blood, collected roughly 5 days after vaccination. Every receptor here comes from a man aged 50 to 59 who received an inactivated influenza vaccine.

This chain joins TRBV29-1 and TRBJ2-7; 9 bases match TRBD2. Germline V gives CDR1 SQVTM, CDR2 ANQGSEA. This CDR3 is built from 15 residues. Losses at the gene ends were 4 bases for V and 3 bases for J; bases not matched to a gene: 10. Written as DNA, the CDR3 is TGCAGCGTTGCTGTGGGCGGGAGGGCGATCTACGAGCAGTACTTC. Residues: CSVAVGGRAIYEQYF.

The J gene is TRBJ2-4, the V gene TRBV20-1, with D possibly TRBD2 on 7 matching bases. Germline CDR1 reads DFQATT; CDR2 reads SNEGSKA (reference sequence). There are 14 residues in the CDR3. The V end lost 1 base, the J end lost 5 bases, and 12 bases lay between the germline ends. The CDR3 here is CSARAWGGQNIQYF. The CDR3 DNA sequence: TGCAGTGCTAGAGCTTGGGGGGGCCAAAACATTCAGTACTTC.

The chain employs TRBV14 and TRBJ1-1, with D unresolved. The CDR3 loop spans 13 amino acids. CDR1 SGHDN and CDR2 FVKESK come from the germline V gene. V was trimmed by 3 bases and J by 4 bases, leaving 9 bases between them. CDR3: CASSQYGGTEAFF. CDR3 in DNA: TGTGCCAGCAGCCAGTATGGCGGCACTGAAGCTTTCTTT.

Comments on this clonotype: A much larger clone is a single base away; this may be a read error. This chain joins TRBV20-1 and TRBJ2-3; perhaps TRBD2 as D (6 bases). This CDR3 is built from 13 residues. CDR1 is DFQATT, CDR2 SNEGSKA, per germline (reference sequence). The CDR3 loop is CSALGRGTDTHYF. CDR3 sequence (DNA): TGCAGTGCCCTCGGGCGGGGCACAGATACGCACTATTTT.

This chain connects TRBV20-1 to TRBJ1-2; no clear D gene. CDR1 is DFQATT, CDR2 SNEGSKA, per germline (reference sequence). The CDR3 runs 13 residues. V lost 2 bases and J 2 bases, leaving 9 bases between the germline ends. CDR3 sequence (DNA): TGCAGTGCTAGAACGGACCGGAACTATGGCTACACCTTC. This encodes CSARTDRNYGYTF.

The V and J genes are TRBV10-3 and TRBJ2-3; TRBD2 matches 9 bases. With 4 bases clipped from V and 3 bases from J, the junction kept 8 bases outside the gene matches. The CDR3 runs 16 residues. Germline V gene sequence: CDR1 ENHRY, CDR2 SYGVKD. CDR3 in amino acids: CAISVGGRAGTDTQYF. CDR3 nucleotide sequence: TGTGCCATCAGTGTTGGCGGGAGGGCCGGGACAGATACGCAGTATTTT.

This clonotype has only a few counts. V usage is TRBV20-1 and J usage is TRBJ2-1; 7 nucleotides align to TRBD2. Per germline, CDR1 DFQATT and CDR2 SNEGSKA (reference sequence). This CDR3 contains 13 residues. CDR3 in amino acids: CRAGTTNYNEQFF. The CDR3 nucleotides are TGCAGAGCCGGGACTACCAATTACAATGAGCAGTTCTTC.

The chain couples TRBV3-1 to TRBJ1-2; tentative D call: TRBD1 (5 bases). CDR1 is LGHDT, CDR2 YNNKEL, per germline (reference sequence). CDR3 length: 12 residues. Trimming shortened V by 3 bases and J by 5 bases, and 7 bases separated the two germline ends. The CDR3 loop reads CASSQRGYGYTF. The CDR3 region has the DNA TGTGCCAGCAGCCAGAGGGGTTATGGCTACACCTTC.

The table lists this clonotype with a few counts. The V and J genes are TRBV15 and TRBJ1-1; no reliable D call. CDR1 is LNHNV, CDR2 YYDKDF, per germline (reference sequence). The germline V and J ends were trimmed by 0 bases and 4 bases, with 12 bases remaining between them. CDR3 length: 15 residues. CDR3 loop: CATSRDGRGSTEAFF. The CDR3 nucleotides read TGTGCCACCAGCAGAGATGGGAGAGGGAGCACTGAAGCTTTCTTT.

V and J are TRBV6-2 or TRBV6-3 and TRBJ2-1, with 13 positions matching TRBD2. CDR1 is MNHEY, CDR2 SVGEGT, per germline. CDR3 length equals 16 residues. Losses at the gene ends were 6 bases for V and 7 bases for J; bases not matched to a gene: 9. CDR3 DNA sequence: TGTGCCAGCAGATCCACAACTAGCGGGAGGGAAAATGAGCAGTTCTTC. Residues: CASRSTTSGRENEQFF.

This clonotype turned up a few times. The rearrangement joins TRBV6-5 to TRBJ2-3; possibly TRBD1 or TRBD2 for D (5 bases each). CDR3 size: 19 residues. Germline values: CDR1 MNHEY, CDR2 SVGAGI. V was shortened by 4 bases and J by 3 bases, with 26 bases between the two germline ends. CDR3 in amino acids: CASSFPTELIALDTDTQYF. The CDR3 DNA follows: TGTGCCAGCAGTTTTCCGACAGAACTAATCGCACTAGATACAGATACGCAGTATTTT.

This clonotype came up a few times. The chain employs TRBV10-3 and TRBJ2-7; 9 bases line up with TRBD1. Germline V gives CDR1 ENHRY, CDR2 SYGVKD. J lost 2 bases, V lost 3 bases, and 5 bases had no gene match. The CDR3 extends over 15 amino acids. The CDR3 loop reads CAISDSRQGAYEQYF. In DNA form, the CDR3 reads TGTGCCATCAGTGATAGTAGACAGGGGGCCTACGAGCAGTACTTC.

This clonotype was detected a few times. The genes are TRBV20-1 and TRBJ1-1, with D uncertain. Germline V gene data show CDR1 as DFQATT and CDR2 as SNEGSKA (reference sequence). CDR3 size: 13 residues. V lost 1 base, J lost 5 bases, and 11 bases lay in between. CDR3 amino acids: CSARAPQLTEAFF. CDR3 coding DNA: TGCAGTGCTAGAGCCCCCCAGTTGACTGAAGCTTTCTTT.

This clonotype was counted between two and nine times. The chain has TRBV27 and TRBJ2-7; tentative D call: TRBD2 (6 bases). The germline V and J ends were trimmed by 4 bases and 4 bases, with 17 bases remaining between them. The length of the CDR3 is 15 residues. CDR1 is MNHEY, CDR2 SMNVEV, per germline (reference sequence). CDR3 bases: TGTGCCAGCAGTTCGGTCGGACTAAGCTTATACGAGCAGTACTTC. This sequence encodes CASSSVGLSLYEQYF.

V and J are TRBV20-1 and TRBJ1-5; D gene uncertain. CDR3 length: 15 amino acids. Germline loops: CDR1 DFQATT, CDR2 SNEGSKA (reference sequence). V was clipped by 2 bases and J by 4 bases, with 15 bases between them. The CDR3 region is CSARIPQTLNQPQHF. Written as DNA, the CDR3 is TGCAGTGCTAGAATCCCACAGACCCTAAATCAGCCCCAGCATTTT.

This sequence joins TRBV7-6 and TRBJ2-1; 8 positions match TRBD2. Trimming cost V 4 bases and J 6 bases; bases outside gene matches: 2. The CDR3 length is 13 residues. Germline V CDR1 and CDR2: SGHVS, FNYEAQ. CDR3 amino acids: CASSYGLANEQFF. The DNA for the CDR3 is TGTGCCAGCAGCTACGGACTAGCCAATGAGCAGTTCTTC.

The J gene is TRBJ2-1, the V gene TRBV27; 15 bases fit TRBD2. The germline V gene has CDR1 MNHEY and CDR2 SMNVEV (reference sequence). This CDR3 region has 20 residues. Trimming removed 6 bases from V and 1 base from J; junction bases left unmatched: 13. CDR3 DNA sequence: TGTGCCAGCAGCCGGACTAGCGGGAGGGCCGTAACGGTTTCCTACAATGAGCAGTTCTTC. Its translation is CASSRTSGRAVTVSYNEQFF.

The genes are TRBV29-1 and TRBJ2-7; 12 bases are shared with TRBD1. The CDR3 spans 13 residues. The germline gives CDR1 SQVTM, CDR2 ANQGSEA. The V and J ends lost 7 bases and 7 bases, in that order; junction bases with no gene match: 8. In DNA form, the CDR3 reads TGCAGCGGACCGGGACAGGGGGCTCGGGAGCAGTACTTC. Translated, it gives CSGPGQGAREQYF.